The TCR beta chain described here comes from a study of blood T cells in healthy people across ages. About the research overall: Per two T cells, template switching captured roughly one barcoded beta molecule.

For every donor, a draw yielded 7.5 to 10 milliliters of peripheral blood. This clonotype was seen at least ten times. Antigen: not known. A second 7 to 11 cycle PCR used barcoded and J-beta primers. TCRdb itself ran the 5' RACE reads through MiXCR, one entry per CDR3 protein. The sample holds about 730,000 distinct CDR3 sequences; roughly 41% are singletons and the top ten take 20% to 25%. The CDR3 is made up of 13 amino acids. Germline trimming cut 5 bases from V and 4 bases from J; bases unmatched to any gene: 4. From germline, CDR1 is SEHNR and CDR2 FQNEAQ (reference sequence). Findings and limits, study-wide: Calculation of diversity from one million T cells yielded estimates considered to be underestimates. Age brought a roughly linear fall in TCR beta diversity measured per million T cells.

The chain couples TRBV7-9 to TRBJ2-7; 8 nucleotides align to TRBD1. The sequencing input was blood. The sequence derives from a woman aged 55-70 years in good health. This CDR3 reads CASSAGQDYEQYF. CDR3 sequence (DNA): TGTGCCAGCAGCGCGGGACAGGATTACGAGCAGTACTTC.